This T cell receptor beta chain was identified during a study of T cell responses to AZD1222 COVID-19 vaccine. Clones were read by immunoSEQ multiplex PCR, and TCRdb kept only the in-frame ones, dropping some. The table shows tens of thousands of clones, with around 90% occurring only once. Findings of the study overall: The donor group comprised mostly white British people and more females; the analysis possibly underestimated clonal diversity. Nearly half of unique spike-specific TCRs reportedly avoided B.1.351 and B.1.1.7 mutated regions. After two AZD1222 doses, spike-specific TCR breadth and depth rose versus day 0.

With respect to this clone: Antigen unknown.

Deletions cut 5 bases from V and 7 bases from J, with 5 bases between. The CDR3 length is 11 residues. The germline CDR1 and CDR2 sequences are SGHAT and FQNNGV. The receptor was derived from an adult in good health. The V call is TRBV11-2, the J call TRBJ2-2; no clear D. Sample: peripheral blood, taken on day 0 of MenACWY control vaccination. The CDR3, as DNA: TGTGCCAGCAGCCCCCTCGGGGAGCTGTTTTTT. It is translated as CASSPLGELFF.